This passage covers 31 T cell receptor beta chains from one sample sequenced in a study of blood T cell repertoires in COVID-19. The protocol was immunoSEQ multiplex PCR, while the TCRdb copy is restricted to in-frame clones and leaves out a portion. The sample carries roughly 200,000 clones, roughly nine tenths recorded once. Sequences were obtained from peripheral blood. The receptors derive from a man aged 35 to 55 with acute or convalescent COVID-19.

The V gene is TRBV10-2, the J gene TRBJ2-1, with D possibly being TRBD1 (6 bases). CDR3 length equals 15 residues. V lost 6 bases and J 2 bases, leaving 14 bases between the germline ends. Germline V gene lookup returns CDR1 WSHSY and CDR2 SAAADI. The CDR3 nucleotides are TGCGCCAGCAGACAGGGTCTAATCGCCTACAATGAGCAGTTCTTC. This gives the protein CASRQGLIAYNEQFF.

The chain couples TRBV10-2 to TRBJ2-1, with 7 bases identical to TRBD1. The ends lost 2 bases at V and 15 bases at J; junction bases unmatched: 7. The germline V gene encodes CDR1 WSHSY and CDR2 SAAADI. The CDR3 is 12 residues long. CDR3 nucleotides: TGCGCCAGCAGTGAGGTACAGGGGTGGAGGTTCTTC. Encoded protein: CASSEVQGWRFF.

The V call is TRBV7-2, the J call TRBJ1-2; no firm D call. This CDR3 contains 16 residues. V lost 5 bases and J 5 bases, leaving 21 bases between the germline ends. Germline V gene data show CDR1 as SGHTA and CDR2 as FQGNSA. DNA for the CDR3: TGTGCCAGCAGCCGTATGTCGGGGTCGCAGCTTTATGGCTACACCTTC. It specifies CASSRMSGSQLYGYTF.

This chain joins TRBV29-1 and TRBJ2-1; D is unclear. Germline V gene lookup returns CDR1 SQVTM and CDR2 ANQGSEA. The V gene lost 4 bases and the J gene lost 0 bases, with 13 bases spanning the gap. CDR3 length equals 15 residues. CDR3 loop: CSVVWPWSSYNEQFF. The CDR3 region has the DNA TGCAGCGTTGTCTGGCCCTGGAGCTCCTACAATGAGCAGTTCTTC.

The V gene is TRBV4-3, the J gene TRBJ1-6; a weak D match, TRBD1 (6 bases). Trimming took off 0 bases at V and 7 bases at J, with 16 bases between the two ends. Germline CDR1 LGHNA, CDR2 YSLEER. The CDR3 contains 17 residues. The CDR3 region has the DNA TGCGCCAGCAGCCAAGAATTAAGGGGGTCACAAAATTCACCCCTCCACTTT. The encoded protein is CASSQELRGSQNSPLHF.

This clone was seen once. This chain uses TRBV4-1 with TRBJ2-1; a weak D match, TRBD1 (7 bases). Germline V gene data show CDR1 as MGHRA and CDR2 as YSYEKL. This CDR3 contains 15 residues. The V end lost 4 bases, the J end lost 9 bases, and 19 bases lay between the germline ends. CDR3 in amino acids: CASSPRLGGTVEQFF. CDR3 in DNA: TGCGCCAGCAGCCCGCGACTAGGGGGGACAGTTGAGCAGTTCTTC.

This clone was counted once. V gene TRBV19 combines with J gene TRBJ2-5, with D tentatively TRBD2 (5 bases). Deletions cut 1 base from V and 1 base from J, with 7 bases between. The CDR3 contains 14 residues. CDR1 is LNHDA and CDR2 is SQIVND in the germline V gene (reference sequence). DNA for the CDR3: TGTGCCAGTAGTATAGGAACTAGCCAAGAGACCCAGTACTTC. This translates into CASSIGTSQETQYF. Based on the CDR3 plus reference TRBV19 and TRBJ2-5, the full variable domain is DGGITQSPKYLFRKEGQNVTLSCEQNLNHDAMYWYRQDPGQGLRLIYYSQIVNDFQKGDIAEGYSVSREKKESFPLTVTSAQKNPTAFYLCASSIGTSQETQYFGPGTRLLVL.

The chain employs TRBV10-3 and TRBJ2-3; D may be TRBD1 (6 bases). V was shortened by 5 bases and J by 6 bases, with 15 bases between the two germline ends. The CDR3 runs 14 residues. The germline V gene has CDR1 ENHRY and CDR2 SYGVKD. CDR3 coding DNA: TGTGCCATCAGTCCGGTGGGGGCTGGGGATACGCAGTATTTT. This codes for CAISPVGAGDTQYF.

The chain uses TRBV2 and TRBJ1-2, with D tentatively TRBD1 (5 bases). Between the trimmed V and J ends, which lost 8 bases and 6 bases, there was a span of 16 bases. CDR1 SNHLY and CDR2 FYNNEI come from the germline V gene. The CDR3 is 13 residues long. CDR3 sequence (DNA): TGTGCCAGCGCAGCGGACGGGGGGGATGGCTACACCTTC. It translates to CASAADGGDGYTF.

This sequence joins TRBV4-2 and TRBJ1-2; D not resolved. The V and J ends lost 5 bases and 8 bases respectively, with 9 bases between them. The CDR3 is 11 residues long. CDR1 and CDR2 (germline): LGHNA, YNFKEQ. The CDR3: CASSFRSGYTF. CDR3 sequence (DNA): TGTGCCAGCAGCTTTCGTAGCGGCTACACCTTC.

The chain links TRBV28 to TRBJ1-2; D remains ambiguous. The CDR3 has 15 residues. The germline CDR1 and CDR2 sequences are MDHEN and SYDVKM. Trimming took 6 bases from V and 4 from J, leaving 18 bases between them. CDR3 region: CASRIGGRMVYGYTF. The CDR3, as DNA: TGTGCCAGCAGAATTGGAGGGCGGATGGTCTATGGCTACACCTTC.

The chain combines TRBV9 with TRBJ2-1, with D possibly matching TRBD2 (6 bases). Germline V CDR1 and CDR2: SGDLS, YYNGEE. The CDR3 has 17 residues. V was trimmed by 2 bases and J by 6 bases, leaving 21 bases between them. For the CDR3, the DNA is TGTGCCAGCAGCGTCCTCCCAGGGCTAGCGAGCTTCAATGAGCAGTTCTTC. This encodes CASSVLPGLASFNEQFF.

DNA for the CDR3: TGTGCCAGCAGTTACGGGGCAGGGGTGGTGCTCAATGAGCAGTTCTTC. Residues: CASSYGAGVVLNEQFF. The chain has TRBV6-6 and TRBJ2-1; tentative D call: TRBD1 (6 bases). This CDR3 has 16 amino acids. The V gene's germline CDR1 is MNHNY and CDR2 SVGAGI (reference sequence). Trimming shortened V by 2 bases and J by 6 bases, and 17 bases separated the two germline ends.

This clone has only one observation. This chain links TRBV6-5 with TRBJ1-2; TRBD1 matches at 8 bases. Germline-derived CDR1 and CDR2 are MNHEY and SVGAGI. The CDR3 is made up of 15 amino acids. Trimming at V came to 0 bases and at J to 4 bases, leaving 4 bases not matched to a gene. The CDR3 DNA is TGTGCCAGCAGTTACTCGTCAGGGGGCGTCTATGGCTACACCTTC. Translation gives CASSYSSGGVYGYTF.

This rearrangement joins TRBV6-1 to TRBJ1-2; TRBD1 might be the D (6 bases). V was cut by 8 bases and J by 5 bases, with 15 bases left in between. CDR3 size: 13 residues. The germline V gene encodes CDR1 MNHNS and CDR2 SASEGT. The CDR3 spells CASDTGIDYGYTF. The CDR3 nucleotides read TGTGCCAGCGATACAGGGATAGATTATGGCTACACCTTC.

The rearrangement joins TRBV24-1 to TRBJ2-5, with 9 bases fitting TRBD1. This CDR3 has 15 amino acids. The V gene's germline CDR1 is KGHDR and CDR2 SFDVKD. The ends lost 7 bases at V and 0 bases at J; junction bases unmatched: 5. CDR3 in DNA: TGTGCCACCAGCTCCGGGACAGGGCACCAAGAGACCCAGTACTTC. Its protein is CATSSGTGHQETQYF.

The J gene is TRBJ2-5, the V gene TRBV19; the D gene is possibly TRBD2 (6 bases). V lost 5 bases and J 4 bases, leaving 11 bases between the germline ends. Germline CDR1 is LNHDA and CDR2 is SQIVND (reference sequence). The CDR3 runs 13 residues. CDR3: CASSYAGLETQYF. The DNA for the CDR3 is TGTGCCAGTAGTTACGCGGGGTTAGAGACCCAGTACTTC.

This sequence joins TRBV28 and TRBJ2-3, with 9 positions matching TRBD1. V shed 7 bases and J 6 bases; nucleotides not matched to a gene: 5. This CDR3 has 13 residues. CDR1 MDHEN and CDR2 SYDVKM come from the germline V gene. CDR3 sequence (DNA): TGTGCCAGCACCAACAGGGGGCGCGATACGCAGTATTTT. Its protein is CASTNRGRDTQYF.

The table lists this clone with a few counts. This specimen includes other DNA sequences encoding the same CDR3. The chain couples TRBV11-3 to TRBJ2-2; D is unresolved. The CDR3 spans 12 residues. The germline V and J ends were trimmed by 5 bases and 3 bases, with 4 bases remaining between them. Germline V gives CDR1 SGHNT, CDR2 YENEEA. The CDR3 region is CASSPDTGELFF. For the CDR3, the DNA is TGTGCCAGCAGCCCGGACACCGGGGAGCTGTTTTTT.

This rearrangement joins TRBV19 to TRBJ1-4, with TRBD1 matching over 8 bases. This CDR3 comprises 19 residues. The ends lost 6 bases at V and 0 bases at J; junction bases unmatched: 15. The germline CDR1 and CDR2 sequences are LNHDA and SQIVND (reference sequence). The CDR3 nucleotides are TGTGCCAGTAGGGGCCCATCAGGACAGGGATTTGCAACTAATGAAAAACTGTTTTTT. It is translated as CASRGPSGQGFATNEKLFF.

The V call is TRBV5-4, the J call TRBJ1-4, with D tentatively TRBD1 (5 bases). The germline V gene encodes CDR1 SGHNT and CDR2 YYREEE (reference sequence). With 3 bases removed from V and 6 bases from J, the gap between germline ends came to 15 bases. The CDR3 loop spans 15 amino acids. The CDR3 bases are TGTGCCAGCAGCTCCTACCTTGGGGCGGATGAAAAACTGTTTTTT. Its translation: CASSSYLGADEKLFF.

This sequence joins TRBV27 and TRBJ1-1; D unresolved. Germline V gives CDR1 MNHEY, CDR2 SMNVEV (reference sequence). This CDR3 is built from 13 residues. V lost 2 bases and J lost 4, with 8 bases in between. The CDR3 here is CASSLTSVTEAFF. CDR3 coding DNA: TGTGCCAGCAGTTTAACCAGTGTCACTGAAGCTTTCTTT.

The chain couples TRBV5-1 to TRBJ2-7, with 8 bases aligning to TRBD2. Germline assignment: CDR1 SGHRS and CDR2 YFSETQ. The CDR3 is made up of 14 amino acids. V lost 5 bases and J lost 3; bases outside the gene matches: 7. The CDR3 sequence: CASSRSGGDYEQYF. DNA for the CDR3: TGCGCCAGCAGTAGGAGCGGGGGAGACTACGAGCAGTACTTC.

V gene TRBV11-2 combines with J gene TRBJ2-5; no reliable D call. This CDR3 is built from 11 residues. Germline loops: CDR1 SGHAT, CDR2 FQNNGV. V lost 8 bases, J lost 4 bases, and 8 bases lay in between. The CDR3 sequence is CASHSGETQYF. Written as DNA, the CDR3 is TGTGCCAGCCATAGTGGAGAGACCCAGTACTTC.

CDR3 residues: CASSSTTSGGDEQYF. CDR3 nucleotides: TGTGCCAGCAGTTCCACCACTAGCGGGGGCGACGAGCAGTACTTC. This chain uses TRBV6-2 or TRBV6-3 with TRBJ2-7; 11 nucleotides align to TRBD2. Germline values: CDR1 MNHEY, CDR2 SVGEGT. The CDR3 covers 15 residues. The J segment lost 5 bases and the V segment lost 4 bases, leaving 7 bases of the junction unmatched.

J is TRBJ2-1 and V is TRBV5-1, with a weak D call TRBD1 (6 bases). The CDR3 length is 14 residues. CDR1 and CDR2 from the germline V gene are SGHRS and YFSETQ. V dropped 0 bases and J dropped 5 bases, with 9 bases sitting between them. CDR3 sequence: CASSLGQGNNEQFF. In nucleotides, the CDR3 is TGCGCCAGCAGCTTGGGGCAGGGGAACAATGAGCAGTTCTTC.

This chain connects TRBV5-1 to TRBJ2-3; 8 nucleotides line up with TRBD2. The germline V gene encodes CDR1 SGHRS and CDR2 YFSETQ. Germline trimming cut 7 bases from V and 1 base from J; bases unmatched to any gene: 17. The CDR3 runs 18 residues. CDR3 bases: TGCGCCAGCCGCACCACTTCCAAGCGGGGGTACGGCACAGATACGCAGTATTTT. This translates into CASRTTSKRGYGTDTQYF. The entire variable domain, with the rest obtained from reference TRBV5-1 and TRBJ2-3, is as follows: KAGVTQTPRYLIKTRGQQVTLSCSPISGHRSVSWYQQTPGQGLQFLFEYFSETQRNKGNFPGRFSGRQFSNSRSEMNVSTLELGDSALYLCASRTTSKRGYGTDTQYFGPGTRLTVL.

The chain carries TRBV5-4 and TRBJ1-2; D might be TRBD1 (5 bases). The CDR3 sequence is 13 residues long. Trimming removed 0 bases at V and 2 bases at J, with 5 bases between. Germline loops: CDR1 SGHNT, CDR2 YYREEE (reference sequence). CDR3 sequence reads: CASSLEGNYGYTF. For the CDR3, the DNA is TGTGCCAGCAGCTTGGAGGGGAACTATGGCTACACCTTC.

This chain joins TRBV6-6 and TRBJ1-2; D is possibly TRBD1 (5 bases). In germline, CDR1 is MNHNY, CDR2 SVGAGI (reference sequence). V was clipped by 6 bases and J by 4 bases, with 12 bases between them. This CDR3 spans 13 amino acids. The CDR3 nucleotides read TGTGCCAGCAGCCCCGACAGAACCTATGGCTACACCTTC. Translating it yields CASSPDRTYGYTF.

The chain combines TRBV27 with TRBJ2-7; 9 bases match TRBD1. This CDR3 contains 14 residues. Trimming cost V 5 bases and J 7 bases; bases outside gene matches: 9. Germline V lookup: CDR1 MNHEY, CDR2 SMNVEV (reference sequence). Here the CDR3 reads CASSPWDRVGEQYF. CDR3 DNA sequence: TGTGCCAGCAGTCCATGGGACAGGGTGGGGGAGCAGTACTTC.

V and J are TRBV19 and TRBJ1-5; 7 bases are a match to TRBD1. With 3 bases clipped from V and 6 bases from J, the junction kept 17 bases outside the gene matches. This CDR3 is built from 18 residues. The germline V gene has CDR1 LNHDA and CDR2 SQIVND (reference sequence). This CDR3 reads CASSMIPLRQGTLQPQHF. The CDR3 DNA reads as TGTGCCAGTAGTATGATTCCCCTACGACAGGGAACTCTTCAGCCCCAGCATTTT.